This T cell receptor beta chain was captured in a study of shared clonotypes between healthy human individuals. Whole-study results and caveats: Having only a few donors restricted how much genetic and exposure-history diversity was captured. The authors expected sequencing depth to affect clonotype sharing among donors.

The donors, healthy adults who were HIV-negative, had experienced no recent acute infections or vaccinations. About this clone itself: Its antigen is as yet unknown.

The assay was immunoSEQ multiplex PCR, and TCRdb's table has in-frame clones only and misses some. The sample shows about 1.5 million clones, over 95% of them seen only once. The sequence derives from a young man in good health. Sequenced sample: naive CD4+ T cells sorted from blood. Subset specified: CD45RA+ positively selected.

The CDR3 reads CASSVQGNYEQYF. Here the CDR3 DNA reads TGTGCCAGCAGTGTACAGGGTAACTACGAGCAGTACTTC. V gene TRBV6-1 combines with J gene TRBJ2-7; D is possibly TRBD1 (6 bases). The germline V gene encodes CDR1 MNHNS and CDR2 SASEGT. The CDR3 consists of 13 residues. Trimming pared 4 bases from V and 3 bases from J, leaving 10 bases between.